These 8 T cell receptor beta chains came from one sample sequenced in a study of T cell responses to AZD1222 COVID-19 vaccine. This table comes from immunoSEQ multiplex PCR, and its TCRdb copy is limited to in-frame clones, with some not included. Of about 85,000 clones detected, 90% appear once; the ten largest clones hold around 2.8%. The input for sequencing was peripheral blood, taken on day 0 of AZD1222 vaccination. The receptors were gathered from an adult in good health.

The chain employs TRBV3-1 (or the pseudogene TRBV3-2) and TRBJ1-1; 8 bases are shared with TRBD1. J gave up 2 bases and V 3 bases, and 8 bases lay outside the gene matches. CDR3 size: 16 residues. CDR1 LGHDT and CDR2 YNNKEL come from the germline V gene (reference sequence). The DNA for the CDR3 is TGTGCCAGCAGCCACCAAATTGGACAGGGCAACACTGAAGCTTTCTTT. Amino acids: CASSHQIGQGNTEAFF.

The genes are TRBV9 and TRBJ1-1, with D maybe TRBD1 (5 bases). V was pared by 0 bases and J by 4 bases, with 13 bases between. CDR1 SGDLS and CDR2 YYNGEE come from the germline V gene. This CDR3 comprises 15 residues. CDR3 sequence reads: CASSVVQGLPTEAFF. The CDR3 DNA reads TGTGCCAGCAGCGTAGTTCAGGGCCTCCCCACTGAAGCTTTCTTT.

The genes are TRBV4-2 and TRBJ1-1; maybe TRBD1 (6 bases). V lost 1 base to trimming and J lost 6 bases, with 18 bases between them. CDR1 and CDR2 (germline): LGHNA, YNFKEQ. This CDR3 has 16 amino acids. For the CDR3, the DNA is TGTGCCAGCAGCCAAGGATTTACGGGGGGCGTAGCTGAAGCTTTCTTT. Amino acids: CASSQGFTGGVAEAFF.

CDR3 in DNA: TGCAGCGTTGAACCCGGGACAGGGTTTGAAGCTTTCTTT. It encodes CSVEPGTGFEAFF. The chain joins TRBV29-1 to TRBJ1-1; 9 nucleotides line up with TRBD1. Germline V gene data show CDR1 as SQVTM and CDR2 as ANQGSEA. This CDR3 comprises 13 residues. The V segment lost 2 bases and the J segment 7 bases; nucleotides outside the gene matches: 5.

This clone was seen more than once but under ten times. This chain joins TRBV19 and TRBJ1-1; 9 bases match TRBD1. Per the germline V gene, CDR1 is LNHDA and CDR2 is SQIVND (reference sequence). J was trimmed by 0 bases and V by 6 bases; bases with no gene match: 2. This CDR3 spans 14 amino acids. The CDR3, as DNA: TGTGCCAGTAGCGGACAGGGGATGAACACTGAAGCTTTCTTT. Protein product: CASSGQGMNTEAFF.

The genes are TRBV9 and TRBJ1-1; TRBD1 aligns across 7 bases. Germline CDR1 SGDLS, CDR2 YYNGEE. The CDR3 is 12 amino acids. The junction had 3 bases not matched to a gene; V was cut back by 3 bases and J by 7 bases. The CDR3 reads CASSARGDEAFF. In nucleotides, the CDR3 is TGTGCCAGCAGCGCCAGGGGGGATGAAGCTTTCTTT.

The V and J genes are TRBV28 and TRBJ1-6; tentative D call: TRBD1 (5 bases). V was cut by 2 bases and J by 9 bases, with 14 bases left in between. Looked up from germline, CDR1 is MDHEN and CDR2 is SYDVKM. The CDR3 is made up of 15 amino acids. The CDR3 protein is CASSLRGGYGSPLHF. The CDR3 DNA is TGTGCCAGCAGTTTAAGGGGAGGGTACGGTTCACCCCTCCACTTT.

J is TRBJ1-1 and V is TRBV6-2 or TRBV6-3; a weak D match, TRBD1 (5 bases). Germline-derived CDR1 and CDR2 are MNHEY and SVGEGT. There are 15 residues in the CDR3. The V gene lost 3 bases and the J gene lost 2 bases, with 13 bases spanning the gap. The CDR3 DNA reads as TGTGCCAGCAGTTATAGTCAGGGACGAAACACTGAAGCTTTCTTT. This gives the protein CASSYSQGRNTEAFF.